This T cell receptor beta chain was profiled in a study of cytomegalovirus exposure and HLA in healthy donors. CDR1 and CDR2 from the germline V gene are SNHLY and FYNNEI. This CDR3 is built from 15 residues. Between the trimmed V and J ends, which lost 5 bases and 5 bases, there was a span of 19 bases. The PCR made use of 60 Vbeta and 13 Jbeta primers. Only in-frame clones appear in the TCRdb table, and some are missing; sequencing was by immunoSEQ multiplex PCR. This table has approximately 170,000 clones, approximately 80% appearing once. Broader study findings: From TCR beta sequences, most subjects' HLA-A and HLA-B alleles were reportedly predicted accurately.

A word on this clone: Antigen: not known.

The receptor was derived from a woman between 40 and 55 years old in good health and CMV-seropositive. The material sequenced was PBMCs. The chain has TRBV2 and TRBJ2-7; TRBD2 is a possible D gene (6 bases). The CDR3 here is CASSQTGTGVHEQYF. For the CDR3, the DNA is TGTGCCAGCAGTCAAACCGGGACGGGGGTTCACGAGCAGTACTTC.